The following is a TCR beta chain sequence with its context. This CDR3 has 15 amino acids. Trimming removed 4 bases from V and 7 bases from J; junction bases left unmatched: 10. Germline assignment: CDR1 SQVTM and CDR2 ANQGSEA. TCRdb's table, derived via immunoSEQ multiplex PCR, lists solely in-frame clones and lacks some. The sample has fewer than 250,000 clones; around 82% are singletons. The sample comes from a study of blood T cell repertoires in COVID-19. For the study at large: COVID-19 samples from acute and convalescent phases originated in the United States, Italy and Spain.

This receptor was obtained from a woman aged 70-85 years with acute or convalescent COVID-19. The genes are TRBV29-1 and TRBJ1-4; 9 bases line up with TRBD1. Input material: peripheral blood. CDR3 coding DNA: TGCAGCGTTGGGGTGACAGGGGGAACGATTGAAAAACTGTTTTTT. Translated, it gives CSVGVTGGTIEKLFF.